The T cell receptor (beta chain) described here comes from a study of shared clonotypes between healthy human individuals. Across the study: Per-donor plates numbered three CD4 naive, three CD4 memory, two CD8 naive and one CD8 memory. Findings and limits, study-wide: All-four-donor shared clonotypes had higher generation probabilities than non-shared clonotypes did. Several donors showed sharing of approximately 5% of naive CD4 clonotypes.

CD45RO-negative, CCR7-selected cells formed the naive CD8 fraction, which excluded terminally differentiated effector memory CD45RA+ cells. Per the original methods: For the immunoSEQ data, sequences were junction-only without quality scores, so filtering differed. Using immunoSEQ multiplex PCR, the repertoire was profiled, and TCRdb retains in-frame clones only, with some absent. That table furnishes V, J and clone size, whereas the DNA furnished D and trimming. The table records around 600,000 clones, 95% of them present only once. Germline V gene data show CDR1 as SGHDT and CDR2 as YYEEEE. The CDR3 has 14 residues. J gave up 7 bases and V 1 base, and 7 bases lay outside the gene matches. Turning to this clone: What it binds is not known.

The material sequenced was naive CD8+ T cells sorted from blood. The sequence came from a woman aged 25 to 39 in good health. The chain carries TRBV5-6 and TRBJ2-7; 8 nucleotides align to TRBD2. In DNA, the CDR3 is TGTGCCAGCAGCTTGTTGGCTAGCGGGTGGGAGCAGTACTTC. As protein: CASSLLASGWEQYF.